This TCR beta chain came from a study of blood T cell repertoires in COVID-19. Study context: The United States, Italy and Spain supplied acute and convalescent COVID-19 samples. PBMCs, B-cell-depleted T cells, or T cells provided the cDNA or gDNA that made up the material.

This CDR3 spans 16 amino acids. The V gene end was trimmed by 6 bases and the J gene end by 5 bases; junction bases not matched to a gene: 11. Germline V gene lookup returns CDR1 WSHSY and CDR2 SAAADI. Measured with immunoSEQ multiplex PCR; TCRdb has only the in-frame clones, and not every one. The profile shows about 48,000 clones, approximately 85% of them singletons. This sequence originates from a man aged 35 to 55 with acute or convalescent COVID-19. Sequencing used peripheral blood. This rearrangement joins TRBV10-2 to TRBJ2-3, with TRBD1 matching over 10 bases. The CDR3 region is CASSHPGQGKGDTQYF. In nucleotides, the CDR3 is TGCGCCAGCAGCCACCCGGGACAGGGGAAGGGAGATACGCAGTATTTT.